This T cell receptor (beta chain) came from a study of OX40 agonist ivuxolimab in advanced cancers. Overall study context: Aged about 20 to 85 with a mean of approximately 57 years, they were around 79% male.

Sequenced by immunoSEQ multiplex PCR; TCRdb stores in-frame clones only, minus some. The data hold approximately 70,000 clones, with roughly 85% observed a single time. From germline, CDR1 is MDHEN and CDR2 SYDVKM. V lost 6 bases to trimming and J lost 9 bases; unmatched junction nucleotides: 13. The CDR3 is 14 amino acids. The clonotype originates from an adult with an advanced solid tumor such as melanoma, head and neck, liver or kidney cancer. The sample here was CD4+ or CD8+ T cells sorted from blood, taken in a trial of the OX40 agonist ivuxolimab. This chain uses TRBV28 with TRBJ2-7; 8 nucleotides agree with TRBD2. This CDR3 is CASSRSGTWGGQYF. CDR3 coding DNA: TGTGCCAGCAGCCGTAGCGGGACATGGGGGGGGCAGTACTTC.